This T cell receptor (beta chain) was observed in a study of cytomegalovirus exposure and HLA in healthy donors. PCR involved 60 Vbeta and 13 Jbeta primers. Using immunoSEQ multiplex PCR, the repertoire was profiled, and TCRdb retains in-frame clones only, with some absent. The profile covers around 170,000 clones, with 75% to 90% appearing a single time and more than 6% taken by the ten largest. Trimming cost V 2 bases and J 9 bases, with 11 bases left between them. This CDR3 is 14 amino acids long. The germline gives CDR1 SGHTA, CDR2 FQGNSA. The chain carries TRBV7-2 and TRBJ1-6, with a tentative D call TRBD1 (5 bases). The TCR comes from a man aged 40-55 years in good health and CMV-seropositive. Sequenced sample: PBMCs. CDR3 in amino acids: CASSLMGLGSPLHF. In DNA form, the CDR3 reads TGTGCCAGCAGCTTAATGGGGCTTGGTTCACCCCTCCACTTT.